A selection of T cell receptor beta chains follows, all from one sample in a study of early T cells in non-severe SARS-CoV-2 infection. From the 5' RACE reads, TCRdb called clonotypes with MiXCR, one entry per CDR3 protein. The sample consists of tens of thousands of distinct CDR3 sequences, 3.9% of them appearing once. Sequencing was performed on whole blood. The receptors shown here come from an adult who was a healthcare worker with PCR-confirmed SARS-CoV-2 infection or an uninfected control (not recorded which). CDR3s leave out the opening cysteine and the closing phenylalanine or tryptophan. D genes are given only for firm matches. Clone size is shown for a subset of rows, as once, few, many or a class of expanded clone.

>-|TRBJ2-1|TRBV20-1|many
SAKKMGGYNEQF
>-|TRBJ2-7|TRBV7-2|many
ASSLSLPLGGTYEQY
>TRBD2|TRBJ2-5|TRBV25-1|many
ASRVTSAPQETQY
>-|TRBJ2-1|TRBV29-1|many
SVRRPLNNEQF
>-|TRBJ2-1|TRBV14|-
ASSQAGQVWDNEQF
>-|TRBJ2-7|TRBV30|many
AWSVRRPGVFSYEQY
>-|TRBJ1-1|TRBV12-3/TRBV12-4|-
ASSPGRFRTGLGTEAF
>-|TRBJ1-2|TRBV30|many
AWSVGLSVSGYT
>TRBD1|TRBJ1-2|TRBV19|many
ASSTPRQGNYGYT
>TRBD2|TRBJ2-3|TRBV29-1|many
SVAGTTTGRTDTQY
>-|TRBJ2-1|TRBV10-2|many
ASSVQGSNEQF
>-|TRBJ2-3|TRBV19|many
ASSLGLRTDTQY
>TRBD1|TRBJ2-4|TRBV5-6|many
ASSLVGTGSYIQY
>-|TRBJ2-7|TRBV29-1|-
SVLNRAYEQY
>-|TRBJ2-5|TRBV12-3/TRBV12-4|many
ASNWAGNGETQY
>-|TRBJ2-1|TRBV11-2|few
ASSRASNYNEQF
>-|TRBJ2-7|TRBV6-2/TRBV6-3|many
ASSYVSRDEQY
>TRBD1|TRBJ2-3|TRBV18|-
ASSPPSGGRRTDTQY
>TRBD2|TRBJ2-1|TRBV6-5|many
ASSPISGGEQF
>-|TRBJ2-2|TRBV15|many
ATSSEGAGVDTGELF
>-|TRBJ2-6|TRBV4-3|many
ASSQEQTYGANVLT
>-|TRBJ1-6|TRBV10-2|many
ASSTGLNSYNSPLH
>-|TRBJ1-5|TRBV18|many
ASSPSGHNQPQH
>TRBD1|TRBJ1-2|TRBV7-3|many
ASSATGGGYGYT
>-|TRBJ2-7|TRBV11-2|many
ASSLAQGMSYEQY
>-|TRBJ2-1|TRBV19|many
ASESASALNEQF
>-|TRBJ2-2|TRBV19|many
ASSMGPRGAPGELF
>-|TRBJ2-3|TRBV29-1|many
SVVSRVVDTQY